Sequencing of this T cell receptor (beta chain) was carried out in a study of T cell changes during pregnancy in multiple sclerosis. The V segment lost 1 base and the J segment 4 bases; nucleotides outside the gene matches: 3. The CDR3 sequence is 14 residues long. CDR1 and CDR2 from the germline V gene are SEHNR and FQNEAQ (reference sequence). Clones were sequenced by immunoSEQ multiplex PCR, and TCRdb holds only the in-frame ones, with some missing. Of roughly 40,000 clones listed, roughly 90% are singletons. The genes are TRBV7-9 and TRBJ1-1; 7 bases match TRBD1. Material: CD8+ T cells from peripheral blood mononuclear cells, obtained in the first trimester of pregnancy. The sequence was collected from a female donor with multiple sclerosis, enrolled in a pregnancy study. The chain's CDR3 is CASSLGQGVTEAFF. Written as DNA, the CDR3 is TGTGCCAGCAGCTTAGGGCAGGGGGTCACTGAAGCTTTCTTT. The variable domain in full, with the rest retrieved from reference TRBV7-9 and TRBJ1-1, is DTGVSQNPRHKITKRGQNVTFRCDPISEHNRLYWYRQTLGQGPEFLTYFQNEAQLEKSRLLSDRFSAERPKGSFSTLEIQRTEQGDSAMYLCASSLGQGVTEAFFGQGTRLTVV.